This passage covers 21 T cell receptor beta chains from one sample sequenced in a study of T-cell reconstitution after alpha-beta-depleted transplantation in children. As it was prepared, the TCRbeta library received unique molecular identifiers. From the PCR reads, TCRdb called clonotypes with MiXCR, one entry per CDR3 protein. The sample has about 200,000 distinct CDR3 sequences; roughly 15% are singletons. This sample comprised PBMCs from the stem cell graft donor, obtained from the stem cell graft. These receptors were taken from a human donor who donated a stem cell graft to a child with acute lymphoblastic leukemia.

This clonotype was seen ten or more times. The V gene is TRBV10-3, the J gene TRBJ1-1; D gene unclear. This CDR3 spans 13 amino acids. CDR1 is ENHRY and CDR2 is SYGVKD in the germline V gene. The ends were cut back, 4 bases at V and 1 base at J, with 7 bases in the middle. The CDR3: CAISANRNTEAFF. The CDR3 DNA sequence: TGTGCCATCAGTGCTAATAGGAACACTGAAGCTTTCTTT.

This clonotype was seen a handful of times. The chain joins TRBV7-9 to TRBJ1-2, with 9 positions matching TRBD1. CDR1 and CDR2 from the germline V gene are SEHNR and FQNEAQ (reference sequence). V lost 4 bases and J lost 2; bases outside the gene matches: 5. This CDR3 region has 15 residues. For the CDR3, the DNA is TGTGCCAGCAGCTCCGGACAGGGGAAAAACTATGGCTACACCTTC. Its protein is CASSSGQGKNYGYTF.

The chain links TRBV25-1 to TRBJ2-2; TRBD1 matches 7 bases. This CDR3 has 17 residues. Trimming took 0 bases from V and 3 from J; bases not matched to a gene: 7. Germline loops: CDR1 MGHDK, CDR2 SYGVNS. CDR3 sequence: CASSEYRRGPDTGELFF. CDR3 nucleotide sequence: TGTGCCAGCAGTGAATATCGAAGGGGGCCGGACACCGGGGAGCTGTTTTTT.

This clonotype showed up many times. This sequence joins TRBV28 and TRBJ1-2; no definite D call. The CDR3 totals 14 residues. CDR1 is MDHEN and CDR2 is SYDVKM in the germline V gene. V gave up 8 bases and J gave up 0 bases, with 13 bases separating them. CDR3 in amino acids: CASCVAGSNYGYTF. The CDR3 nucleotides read TGTGCCAGCTGTGTAGCAGGCTCTAACTATGGCTACACCTTC.

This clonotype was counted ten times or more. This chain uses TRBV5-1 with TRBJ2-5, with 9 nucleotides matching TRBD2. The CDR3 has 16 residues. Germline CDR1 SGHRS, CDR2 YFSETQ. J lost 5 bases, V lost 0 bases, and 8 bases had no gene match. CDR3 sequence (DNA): TGCGCCAGCAGCTTGGTCCTAGCGGGATCACAGGAGACCCAGTACTTC. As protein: CASSLVLAGSQETQYF.

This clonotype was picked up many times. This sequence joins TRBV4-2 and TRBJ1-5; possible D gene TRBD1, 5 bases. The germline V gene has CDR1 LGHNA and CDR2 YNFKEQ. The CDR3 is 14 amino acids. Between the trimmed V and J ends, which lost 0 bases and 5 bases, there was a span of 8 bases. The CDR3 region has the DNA TGTGCCAGCAGCCAAGATGGGGGGGATCAGCCCCAGCATTTT. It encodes CASSQDGGDQPQHF.

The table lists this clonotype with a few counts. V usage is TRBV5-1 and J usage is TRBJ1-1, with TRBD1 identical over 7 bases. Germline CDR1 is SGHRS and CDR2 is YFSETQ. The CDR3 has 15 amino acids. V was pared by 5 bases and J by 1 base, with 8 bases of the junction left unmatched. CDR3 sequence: CASRRPGTENTEAFF. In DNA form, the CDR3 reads TGCGCCAGCAGGCGACCCGGGACAGAGAACACTGAAGCTTTCTTT.

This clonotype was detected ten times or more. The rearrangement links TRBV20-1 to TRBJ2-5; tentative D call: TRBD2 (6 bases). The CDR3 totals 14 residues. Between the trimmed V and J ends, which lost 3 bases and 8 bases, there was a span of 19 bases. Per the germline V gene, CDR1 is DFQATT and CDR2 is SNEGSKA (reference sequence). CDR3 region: CSASPSGTPDTQYF. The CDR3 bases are TGCAGTGCTAGCCCTTCCGGGACTCCCGACACCCAGTACTTC.

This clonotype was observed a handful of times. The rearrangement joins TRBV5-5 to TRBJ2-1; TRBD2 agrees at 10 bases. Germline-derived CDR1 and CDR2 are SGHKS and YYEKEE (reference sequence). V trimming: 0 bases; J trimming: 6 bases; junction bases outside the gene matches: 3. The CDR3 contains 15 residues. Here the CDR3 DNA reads TGTGCCAGCAGCTTGGTCCAGCGGGAGGGCAATGAGCAGTTCTTC. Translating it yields CASSLVQREGNEQFF. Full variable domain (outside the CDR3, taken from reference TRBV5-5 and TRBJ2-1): DAGVTQSPTHLIKTRGQQVTLRCSPISGHKSVSWYQQVLGQGPQFIFQYYEKEERGRGNFPDRFSARQFPNYSSELNVNALLLGDSALYLCASSLVQREGNEQFFGPGTRLTVL.

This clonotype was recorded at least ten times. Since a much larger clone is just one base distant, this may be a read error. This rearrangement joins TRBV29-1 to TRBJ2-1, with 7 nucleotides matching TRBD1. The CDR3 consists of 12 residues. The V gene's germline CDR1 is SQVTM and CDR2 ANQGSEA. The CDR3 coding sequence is TGCAGCCTTGATGACAGGGCTAATGAGCAGTTCTTC. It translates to CSLDDRANEQFF.

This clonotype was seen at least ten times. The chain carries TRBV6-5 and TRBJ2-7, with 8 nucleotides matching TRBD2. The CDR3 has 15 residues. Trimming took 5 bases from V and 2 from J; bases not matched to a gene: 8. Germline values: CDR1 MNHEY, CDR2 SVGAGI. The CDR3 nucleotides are TGTGCCAGCAGTAACCGGGGACTAGGTACCTACGAGCAGTACTTC. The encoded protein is CASSNRGLGTYEQYF.

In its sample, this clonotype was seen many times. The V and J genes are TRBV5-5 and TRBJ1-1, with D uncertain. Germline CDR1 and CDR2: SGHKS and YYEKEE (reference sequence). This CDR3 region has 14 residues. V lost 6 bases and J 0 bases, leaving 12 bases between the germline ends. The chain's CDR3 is CASIPRGVNTEAFF. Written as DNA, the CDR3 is TGTGCCAGCATCCCGCGGGGAGTGAACACTGAAGCTTTCTTT. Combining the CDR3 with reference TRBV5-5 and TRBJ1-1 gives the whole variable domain DAGVTQSPTHLIKTRGQQVTLRCSPISGHKSVSWYQQVLGQGPQFIFQYYEKEERGRGNFPDRFSARQFPNYSSELNVNALLLGDSALYLCASIPRGVNTEAFFGQGTRLTVV.

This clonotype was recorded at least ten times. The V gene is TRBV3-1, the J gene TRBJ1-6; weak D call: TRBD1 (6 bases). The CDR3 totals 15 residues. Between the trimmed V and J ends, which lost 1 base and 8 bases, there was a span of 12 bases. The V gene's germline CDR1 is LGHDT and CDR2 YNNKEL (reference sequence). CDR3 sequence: CASSQVRTEDSPLHF. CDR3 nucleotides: TGTGCCAGCAGCCAAGTCAGGACAGAGGATTCACCCCTCCACTTT.

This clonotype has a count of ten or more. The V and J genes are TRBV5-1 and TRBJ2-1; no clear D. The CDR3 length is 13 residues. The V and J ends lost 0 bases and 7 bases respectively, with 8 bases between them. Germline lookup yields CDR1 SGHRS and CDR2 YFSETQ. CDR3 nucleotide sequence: TGCGCCAGCAGCTTGGCCACGGCGAATGAGCAGTTCTTC. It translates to CASSLATANEQFF.

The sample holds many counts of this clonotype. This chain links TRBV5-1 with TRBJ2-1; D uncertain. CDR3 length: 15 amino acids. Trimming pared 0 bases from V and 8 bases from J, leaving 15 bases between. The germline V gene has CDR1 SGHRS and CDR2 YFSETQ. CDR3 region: CASSLEIGQTHEQFF. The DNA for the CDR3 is TGCGCCAGCAGCTTGGAAATAGGTCAGACCCATGAGCAGTTCTTC.

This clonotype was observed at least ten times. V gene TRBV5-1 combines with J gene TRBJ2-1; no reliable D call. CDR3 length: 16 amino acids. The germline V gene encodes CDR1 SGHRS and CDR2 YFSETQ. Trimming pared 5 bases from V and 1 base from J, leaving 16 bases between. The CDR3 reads CASRTAKPKSYNEQFF. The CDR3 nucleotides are TGCGCCAGCAGAACAGCTAAACCGAAATCCTACAATGAGCAGTTCTTC.

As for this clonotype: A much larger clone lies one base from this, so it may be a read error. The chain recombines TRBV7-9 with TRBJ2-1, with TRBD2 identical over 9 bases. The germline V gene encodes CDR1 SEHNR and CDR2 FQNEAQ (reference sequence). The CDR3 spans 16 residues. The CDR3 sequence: CASSLEALAGYNERFF. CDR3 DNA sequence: TGTGCCAGCAGCTTAGAGGCACTAGCGGGCTACAATGAGCGGTTCTTC.

The CDR3 protein is CASSPKGVNTEAFF. CDR3 DNA sequence: TGTGCCAGCAGCCCCAAGGGGGTGAACACTGAAGCTTTCTTT. The V and J genes are TRBV7-2 and TRBJ1-1; D perhaps matches TRBD1 (6 bases). V lost 5 bases, J lost 0 bases, and 10 bases lay in between. The CDR3 contains 14 residues. Germline V gene sequence: CDR1 SGHTA, CDR2 FQGNSA.

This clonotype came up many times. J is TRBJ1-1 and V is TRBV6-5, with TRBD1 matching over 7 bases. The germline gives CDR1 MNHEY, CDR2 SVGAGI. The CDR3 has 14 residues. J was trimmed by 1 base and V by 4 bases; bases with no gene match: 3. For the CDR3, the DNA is TGTGCCAGCAGTTGGGACAGAACGAACACTGAAGCTTTCTTT. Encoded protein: CASSWDRTNTEAFF.

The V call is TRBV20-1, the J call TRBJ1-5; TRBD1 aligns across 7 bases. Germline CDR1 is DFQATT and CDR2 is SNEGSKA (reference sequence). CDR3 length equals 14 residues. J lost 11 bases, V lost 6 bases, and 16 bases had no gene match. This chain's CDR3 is CSANEQGLLRAQHF. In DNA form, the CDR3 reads TGCAGTGCAAACGAACAGGGGCTGCTCAGAGCCCAGCATTTT.

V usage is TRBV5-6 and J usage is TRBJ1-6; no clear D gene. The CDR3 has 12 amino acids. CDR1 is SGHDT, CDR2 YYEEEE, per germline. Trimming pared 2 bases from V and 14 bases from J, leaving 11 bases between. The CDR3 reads CASSLPRRALHF. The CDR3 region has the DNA TGTGCCAGCAGCTTACCTAGGAGGGCCCTCCACTTT.